The next 8 T cell receptor beta chains were all read from a single sample in a study of cytomegalovirus exposure and HLA in healthy donors (dated by TCRdb to between 2016 and 2019). Preparation of the library involved the immunoSEQ multiplex PCR assay. TCRdb limited this immuneACCESS table to in-frame rearrangements with V and J called. A share of clones is missing; checked studies link under half to unresolved V genes, and the rest is unexplained. The table for this sample lists about 120,000 clones; approximately 90% of them were counted only once. About 6% of the sample belongs to the ten largest clones. The sample taken for sequencing was PBMCs. These receptors originate from a woman younger than 35 in good health and CMV-seropositive.

The genes are TRBV10-3 and TRBJ1-5, with 9 bases lining up with TRBD1. The CDR3 consists of 18 residues. The junction had 18 bases not matched to a gene; V was cut back by 5 bases and J by 7 bases. Germline CDR1 reads ENHRY; CDR2 reads SYGVKD. The CDR3 is CAISPGTGILPGLQPQHF. In DNA, the CDR3 is TGTGCCATCAGTCCCGGGACAGGGATTTTACCTGGTTTACAGCCCCAGCATTTT.

The chain uses TRBV29-1 and TRBJ1-1; D is perhaps TRBD1 (6 bases). The V gene lost 5 bases and the J gene lost 1 base, with 11 bases spanning the gap. Per the germline V gene, CDR1 is SQVTM and CDR2 is ANQGSEA. This CDR3 is 13 amino acids long. CDR3 region: CSVTIQGNTEAFF. CDR3 bases: TGCAGCGTTACCATACAGGGGAACACTGAAGCTTTCTTT.

The rearrangement joins TRBV5-1 to TRBJ1-2; the match to TRBD1 covers 8 bases. Germline V CDR1 and CDR2: SGHRS, YFSETQ. The V and J ends lost 4 bases and 0 bases, in that order; junction bases with no gene match: 8. The CDR3 length is 16 residues. In DNA form, the CDR3 reads TGCGCCAGCAGCGCAGGGGGCGCAAGGGCTAACTATGGCTACACCTTC. Translated: CASSAGGARANYGYTF. Variable domain in full (rest from reference TRBV5-1 and TRBJ1-2): KAGVTQTPRYLIKTRGQQVTLSCSPISGHRSVSWYQQTPGQGLQFLFEYFSETQRNKGNFPGRFSGRQFSNSRSEMNVSTLELGDSALYLCASSAGGARANYGYTFGSGTRLTVV.

This clone occurred many times. The CDR3: CASSRDTNTEAFF. In DNA, the CDR3 is TGTGCCAGCAGCCGGGACACCAACACTGAAGCTTTCTTT. The chain has TRBV6-1 and TRBJ1-1, with a tentative D call TRBD1 (6 bases). V shed 6 bases and J shed 2 bases, with 10 bases lying between them. The CDR3 length is 13 residues. Per germline, CDR1 MNHNS and CDR2 SASEGT.

The chain links TRBV28 to TRBJ1-2; 8 positions agree with TRBD1. The junction had 5 bases not matched to a gene; V was cut back by 5 bases and J by 6 bases. This CDR3 is built from 13 residues. Germline lookup yields CDR1 MDHEN and CDR2 SYDVKM. CDR3 sequence (DNA): TGTGCCAGCAGTAGATACAGGGGGAATGGCTACACCTTC. Amino acid sequence: CASSRYRGNGYTF.

This clone occurred once. The J gene is TRBJ2-1, the V gene TRBV5-1; 10 bases map to TRBD2. Germline V gene sequence: CDR1 SGHRS, CDR2 YFSETQ. The ends lost 4 bases at V and 4 bases at J; junction bases unmatched: 8. The CDR3 totals 16 residues. The CDR3 DNA follows: TGCGCCAGCAGCGGATCTAGCGGGGGTAAATACAATGAGCAGTTCTTC. The encoded protein is CASSGSSGGKYNEQFF.

This chain links TRBV19 with TRBJ2-7, with D possibly matching TRBD2 (5 bases). Looked up from germline, CDR1 is LNHDA and CDR2 is SQIVND (reference sequence). There are 14 residues in the CDR3. V was trimmed by 3 bases and J by 3 bases, leaving 12 bases between them. The CDR3 spells CASSITPGSYEQYF. CDR3 DNA sequence: TGTGCCAGTAGTATCACCCCGGGGAGCTACGAGCAGTACTTC.

The gene calls are TRBV7-2 and TRBJ2-1, with 9 bases fitting TRBD1. Losses at the gene ends were 6 bases for V and 7 bases for J; bases not matched to a gene: 13. The CDR3 covers 16 residues. CDR1 and CDR2 from the germline V gene are SGHTA and FQGNSA. The CDR3 sequence: CASSPDSGTGNNEQFF. The CDR3 nucleotides read TGTGCCAGCAGTCCGGATTCCGGGACAGGGAATAATGAGCAGTTCTTC.